These 8 T cell receptor beta chains originate from one sample sequenced in a study of human T cells and chemical hapten exposure. The template was total RNA from unfractionated whole blood. A single record per CDR3 protein comes from TCRdb applying MiXCR to the 5' RACE reads. The sample consists of around 140,000 distinct CDR3 sequences, around 4.4% of them appearing once. The receptor source for this set is a female donor in good health.

This clonotype has ten or more counts. The rearrangement uses TRBV7-2 and TRBJ2-3; 10 bases are a match to TRBD2. The CDR3 loop spans 17 amino acids. Germline values: CDR1 SGHTA, CDR2 FQGNSA. V was clipped by 0 bases and J by 10 bases; unmatched bases: 13. As DNA, the CDR3 is TGTGCCAGCAGCTTAGCGGCTAGCGGGGGAGGTTCAGGGGCGCAGTATTTT. Translated: CASSLAASGGGSGAQYF.

This clonotype was counted a few times. This CDR3 is CASSQVSGGSYNEQFF. In DNA, the CDR3 is TGTGCCAGCAGCCAAGTTTCTGGGGGCTCCTACAATGAGCAGTTCTTC. The chain employs TRBV4-2 and TRBJ2-1, with D perhaps matching TRBD1 or TRBD2 (5 bases each). Trimming cost V 1 base and J 0 bases, with 10 bases left between them. The CDR3 covers 16 residues. The germline CDR1 and CDR2 sequences are LGHNA and YNFKEQ.

This sequence joins TRBV10-3 and TRBJ2-7; D is perhaps TRBD2 (6 bases). V gave up 4 bases and J gave up 0 bases, with 16 bases separating them. CDR1 and CDR2 (germline): ENHRY, SYGVKD. This CDR3 is 16 amino acids long. In DNA, the CDR3 is TGTGCCATCAGTGTGGGGGGAGGAGGCGGCTCCTACGAGCAGTACTTC. Residues: CAISVGGGGGSYEQYF.

The table lists this clonotype with many counts. The chain has TRBV25-1 and TRBJ2-1; D gene unclear. This CDR3 is built from 16 residues. Germline CDR1 reads MGHDK; CDR2 reads SYGVNS. The germline V and J ends were trimmed by 3 bases and 0 bases, with 12 bases remaining between them. The CDR3 DNA sequence: TGTGCCAGCAGTGATTCCACCCGGAGCTCCTACAATGAGCAGTTCTTC. This codes for CASSDSTRSSYNEQFF.

Many counts were recorded for this clonotype. The chain links TRBV5-4 to TRBJ2-3; 11 nucleotides align to TRBD2. Germline values: CDR1 SGHNT, CDR2 YYREEE (reference sequence). There are 15 residues in the CDR3. Trimming cost V 4 bases and J 5 bases; bases outside gene matches: 6. In DNA, the CDR3 is TGTGCCAGCAGCGGTAGCGGGGGGGGTCAAGATACGCAGTATTTT. It translates to CASSGSGGGQDTQYF. The whole variable domain, filled in from reference TRBV5-4 and TRBJ2-3, reads ETGVTQSPTHLIKTRGQQVTLRCSSQSGHNTVSWYQQALGQGPQFIFQYYREEENGRGNFPPRFSGLQFPNYSSELNVNALELDDSALYLCASSGSGGGQDTQYFGPGTRLTVL.

The genes are TRBV24-1 and TRBJ2-3, with D perhaps matching TRBD1 or TRBD2 (5 bases each). Trimming took off 3 bases at V and 6 bases at J, with 18 bases between the two ends. The CDR3 loop spans 16 amino acids. Germline assignment: CDR1 KGHDR and CDR2 SFDVKD. CDR3 residues: CATSDPTGTGSDTQYF. CDR3 bases: TGTGCCACCAGTGATCCTACCGGGACGGGGTCGGATACGCAGTATTTT.

J is TRBJ2-2 and V is TRBV6-2 or TRBV6-3; D gene ambiguous. CDR1 and CDR2 (germline): MNHEY, SVGEGT. The ends were cut back, 1 base at V and 6 bases at J, with 6 bases in the middle. CDR3 length equals 13 residues. CDR3 residues: CASSYFQAGELFF. CDR3 nucleotide sequence: TGTGCCAGCAGTTACTTTCAGGCCGGGGAGCTGTTTTTT.

This clonotype was counted ten times or more. This chain connects TRBV18 to TRBJ1-1; D may be TRBD1 (6 bases). The CDR3 runs 16 residues. Trimming left V 5 bases short and J 3 bases short, with 19 bases between. CDR1 and CDR2 (germline): KGHSH, LQKENI. CDR3 in DNA: TGTGCCAGCTCAAACGACAGGAGATACATGTACACTGAAGCTTTCTTT. Residues: CASSNDRRYMYTEAFF.